This T cell receptor (beta chain) was captured by sequencing in a study of post-analysis software for immune sequencing data. Prepared libraries of TCR beta cDNA carried unique molecular identifiers. TCRdb called the PCR reads again in MiXCR, with one record for every CDR3 protein. The sample has 600,000 to 700,000 distinct CDR3 sequences, approximately 60% seen once; the top ten hold around 11%. The clonotype was recovered from a girl aged 2-10 years with multiple sclerosis. The sequenced sample was blood.

For the CDR3, the DNA is TGTGCCATCAGTGAGGTCCCAGGGTCCGAGACCCAGTACTTC. Translating gives CAISEVPGSETQYF. V and J are TRBV10-3 and TRBJ2-5; D possibly corresponds to TRBD1 (5 bases). CDR3 length: 14 amino acids. Per the germline V gene, CDR1 is ENHRY and CDR2 is SYGVKD. With 2 bases removed from V and 5 bases from J, the gap between germline ends came to 12 bases.